The rows below give T cell receptor beta chains drawn from one sample of a study of blood T cell repertoires in COVID-19. Profiled with immunoSEQ multiplex PCR; TCRdb holds only in-frame clones, not every one. This table holds 270,000 or so clones, around 84% found once. Input material: peripheral blood. These receptors came from a human donor with COVID-19, enrolled during active disease. The donor label of this sample is uncertain. The CDR3 runs from the conserved cysteine through the conserved F or W. A D gene is named only where the DNA matches it firmly. Size is omitted from some rows. Given values are once, few, many or a class for expanded clones.

clone size | J gene | D gene | V gene | CDR3 DNA | CDR3 protein
few | TRBJ1-6 | TRBD1 | TRBV10-3 | TGTGCCATCAGTGAAAACAGGGGTTCACCCCTCCACTTT | CAISENRGSPLHF
. | TRBJ2-3 | . | TRBV6-5 | TGTGCCAGCAGTACCATCGGGGAAGATACGCAGTATTTT | CASSTIGEDTQYF
. | TRBJ2-7 | . | TRBV28 | TGTGCCAGCAAGTTGAGTTCCTCCTACGAGCAGTACTTC | CASKLSSSYEQYF
. | TRBJ2-1 | . | TRBV7-6 | TGTGCCAGCAGCCCCATGGGACTGAGCTCCTACAATGAGCAGTTCTTC | CASSPMGLSSYNEQFF
. | TRBJ1-1 | . | TRBV19 | TGTGCCAGTAGTATCGACAGAGAGGCTTTCTTT | CASSIDREAFF
. | TRBJ2-3 | . | TRBV7-2 | TGTGCCAGCAGCTCTCAGGGTCTTGGGGCAGATACGCAGTATTTT | CASSSQGLGADTQYF
. | TRBJ1-5 | TRBD1 | TRBV7-3 | TGTGCCAGCAGCCCGTACAGGGGGTTGATCAATCAGCCCCAGCATTTT | CASSPYRGLINQPQHF
few | TRBJ1-3 | . | TRBV7-2 | TGTGCCAGCAGCCCTCGGACAGACTCTGGAAACACCATATATTTT | CASSPRTDSGNTIYF
. | TRBJ2-3 | TRBD1 | TRBV19 | TGTGCCAGTAGCCCCTTGGACAGGGGCACAGATACGCAGTATTTT | CASSPLDRGTDTQYF
. | TRBJ2-5 | . | TRBV4-2 | TGTGCCAGCAGCCAAGATCAAGCTTTCGGGGGAGGACTCCAAGAGACCCAGTACTTC | CASSQDQAFGGGLQETQYF
. | TRBJ2-1 | TRBD2 | TRBV7-6 | TGTGCCAGCAGCTTCGCACCGGGACTAGCGGGAGGGTCTGTCAATGAGCAGTTCTTC | CASSFAPGLAGGSVNEQFF
once | TRBJ2-4 | . | TRBV9 | TGTGCCAGCAGCGTTTGGGGTCTAGCGATGGGCAAACTTGACCTAGCCAAAAACATTCAGTACTTC | CASSVWGLAMGKLDLAKNIQYF
. | TRBJ1-2 | . | TRBV3-1/TRBV3-2 | TGTGCCAGCAGCCAATTCGCGCGGCAGGGAGGCTATGGCTACACCTTC | CASSQFARQGGYGYTF
. | TRBJ1-4 | TRBD1 | TRBV19 | TGTGCCAGTAGTGCAAACAGGGGGACTAATGAAAAACTGTTTTTT | CASSANRGTNEKLFF
once | TRBJ1-2 | . | TRBV19 | TGTGCCAGTAGTCCCCAGGGGACCTATGGCTACACCTTC | CASSPQGTYGYTF
. | TRBJ1-2 | . | TRBV6-6 | TGTGCCAGCAGTCCACTCCGGACAGCCCGAGCTAACTATGGCTACACCTTC | CASSPLRTARANYGYTF
. | TRBJ1-1 | . | TRBV19 | TGTGCCAGTAAAACAACGGGGGGGACTGAAGCTTTCTTT | CASKTTGGTEAFF